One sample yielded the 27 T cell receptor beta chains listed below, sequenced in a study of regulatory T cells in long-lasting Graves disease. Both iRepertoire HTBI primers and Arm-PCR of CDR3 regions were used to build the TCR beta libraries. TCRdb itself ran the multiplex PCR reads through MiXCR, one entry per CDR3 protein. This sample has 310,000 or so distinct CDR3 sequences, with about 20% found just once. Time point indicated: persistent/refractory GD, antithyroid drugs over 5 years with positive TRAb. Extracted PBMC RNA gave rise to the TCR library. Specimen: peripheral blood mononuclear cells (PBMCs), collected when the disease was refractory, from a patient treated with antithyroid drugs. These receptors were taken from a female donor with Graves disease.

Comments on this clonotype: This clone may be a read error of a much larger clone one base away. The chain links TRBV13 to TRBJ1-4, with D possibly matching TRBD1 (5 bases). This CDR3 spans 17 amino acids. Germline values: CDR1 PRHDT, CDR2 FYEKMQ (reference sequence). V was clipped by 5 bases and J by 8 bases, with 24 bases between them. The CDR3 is CASSPFSGTGEWEKLFF. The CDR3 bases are TGTGCCAGCAGCCCATTTTCCGGCACAGGAGAATGGGAAAAACTGTTTTTT.

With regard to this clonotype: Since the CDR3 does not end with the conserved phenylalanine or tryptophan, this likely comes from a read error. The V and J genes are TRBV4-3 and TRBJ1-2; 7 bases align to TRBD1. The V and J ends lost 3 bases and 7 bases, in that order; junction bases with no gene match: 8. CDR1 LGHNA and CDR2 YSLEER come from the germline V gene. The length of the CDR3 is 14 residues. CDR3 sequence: CASSQLQGRIGYTS. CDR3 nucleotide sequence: TGCGCCAGCAGCCAGTTACAGGGGAGGATTGGCTACACCTCC.

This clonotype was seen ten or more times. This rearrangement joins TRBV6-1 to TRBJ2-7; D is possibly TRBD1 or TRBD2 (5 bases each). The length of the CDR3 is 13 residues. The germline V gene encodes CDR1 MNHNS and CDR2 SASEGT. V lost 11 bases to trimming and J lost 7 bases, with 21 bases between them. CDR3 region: CAYWDGQRGEQYF. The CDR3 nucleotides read TGTGCCTATTGGGACGGCCAGCGAGGTGAGCAGTACTTC.

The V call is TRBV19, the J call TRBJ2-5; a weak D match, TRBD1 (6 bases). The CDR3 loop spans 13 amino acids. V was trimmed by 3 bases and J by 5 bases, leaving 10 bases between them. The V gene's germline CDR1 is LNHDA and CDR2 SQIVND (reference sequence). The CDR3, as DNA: TGTGCCAGTAGTATCAACAGGGCGGAGACCCAGTACTTC. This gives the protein CASSINRAETQYF.

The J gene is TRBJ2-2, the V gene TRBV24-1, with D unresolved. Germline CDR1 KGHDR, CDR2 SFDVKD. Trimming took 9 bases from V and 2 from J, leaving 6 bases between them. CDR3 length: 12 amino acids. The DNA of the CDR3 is TGTGCCACCCCGGGTAACACCGGGGAGCTGTTTTTT. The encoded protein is CATPGNTGELFF.

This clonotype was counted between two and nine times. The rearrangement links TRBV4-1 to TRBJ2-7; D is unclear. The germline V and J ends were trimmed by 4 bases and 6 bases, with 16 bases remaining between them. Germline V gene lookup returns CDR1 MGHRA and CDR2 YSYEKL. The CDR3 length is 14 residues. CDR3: CASSLDGKGPEQYF. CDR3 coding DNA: TGCGCCAGCAGCCTGGACGGAAAAGGGCCCGAGCAGTACTTC.

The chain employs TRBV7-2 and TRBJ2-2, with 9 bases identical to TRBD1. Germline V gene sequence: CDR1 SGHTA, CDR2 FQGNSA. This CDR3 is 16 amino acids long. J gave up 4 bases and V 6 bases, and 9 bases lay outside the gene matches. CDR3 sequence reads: CASRRTGQGSTGELFF. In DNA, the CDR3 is TGTGCCAGCAGACGAACCGGACAGGGGAGCACCGGGGAGCTGTTTTTT.

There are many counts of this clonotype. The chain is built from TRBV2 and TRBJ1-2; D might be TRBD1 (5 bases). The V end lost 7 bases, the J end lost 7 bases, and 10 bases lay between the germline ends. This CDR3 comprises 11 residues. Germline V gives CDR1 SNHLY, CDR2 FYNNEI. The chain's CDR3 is CASMRRVGYTF. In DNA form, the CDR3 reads TGTGCCAGCATGCGCAGGGTTGGCTACACCTTC.

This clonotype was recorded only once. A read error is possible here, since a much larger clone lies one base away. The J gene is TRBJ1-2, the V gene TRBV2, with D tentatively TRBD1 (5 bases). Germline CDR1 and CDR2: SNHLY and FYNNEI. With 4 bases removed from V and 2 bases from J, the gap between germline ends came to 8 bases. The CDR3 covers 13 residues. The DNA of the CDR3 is TGTGCCAGCAGTGCAGGGATAAACTATGGCTACACCTTC. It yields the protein CASSAGINYGYTF. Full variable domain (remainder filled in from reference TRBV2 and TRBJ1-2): EPEVTQTPSHQVTQMGQEVILRCVPISNHLYFYWYRQILGQKVEFLVSFYNNEISEKSEIFDDQFSVERPDGSNFTLKIRSTKLEDSAMYFCASSAGINYGYTFGSGTRLTVV.

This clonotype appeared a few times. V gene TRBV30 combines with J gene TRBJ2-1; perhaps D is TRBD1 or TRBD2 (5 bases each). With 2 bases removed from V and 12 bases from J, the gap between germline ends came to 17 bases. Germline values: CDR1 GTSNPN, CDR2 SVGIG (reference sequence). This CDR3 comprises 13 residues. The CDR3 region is CAWSFGTERGQFF. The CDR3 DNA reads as TGTGCCTGGAGTTTTGGTACTGAGAGGGGGCAGTTCTTC.

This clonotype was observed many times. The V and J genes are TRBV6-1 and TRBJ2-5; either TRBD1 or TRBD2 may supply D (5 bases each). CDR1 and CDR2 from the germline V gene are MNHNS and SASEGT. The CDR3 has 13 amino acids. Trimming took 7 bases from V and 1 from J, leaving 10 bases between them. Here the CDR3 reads CASKGRFQETQYF. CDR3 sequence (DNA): TGTGCCAGCAAGGGACGGTTCCAAGAGACCCAGTACTTC.

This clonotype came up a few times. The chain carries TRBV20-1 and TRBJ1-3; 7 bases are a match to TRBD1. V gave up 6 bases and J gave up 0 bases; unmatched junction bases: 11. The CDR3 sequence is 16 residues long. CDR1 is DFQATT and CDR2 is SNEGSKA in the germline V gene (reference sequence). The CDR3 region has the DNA TGCAGTGCAGCCCTGAGGGACAGAAACTCTGGAAACACCATATATTTT. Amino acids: CSAALRDRNSGNTIYF.

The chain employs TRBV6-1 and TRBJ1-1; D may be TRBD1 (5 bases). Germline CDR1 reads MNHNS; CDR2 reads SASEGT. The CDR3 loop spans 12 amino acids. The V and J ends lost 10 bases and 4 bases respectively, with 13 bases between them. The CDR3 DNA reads TGTGCCACACAGGACCTGAGCACTGAAGCTTTCTTT. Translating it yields CATQDLSTEAFF.

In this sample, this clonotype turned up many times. Here the CDR3 reads CASSLFHEQYF. The CDR3 DNA is TGTGCCAGCAGTTTATTTCACGAGCAGTACTTC. V usage is TRBV28 and J usage is TRBJ2-7; no definite D call. Trimming stripped 1 base from V and 5 bases from J, with 3 bases between. Germline-derived CDR1 and CDR2 are MDHEN and SYDVKM. CDR3 length: 11 amino acids. The variable domain in full, with the rest retrieved from reference TRBV28 and TRBJ2-7, is DVKVTQSSRYLVKRTGEKVFLECVQDMDHENMFWYRQDPGLGLRLIYFSYDVKMKEKGDIPEGYSVSREKKERFSLILESASTNQTSMYLCASSLFHEQYFGPGTRLTVT.

CDR3 sequence (DNA): TGCAGTGCAGCCCGCCGGGGATCTAATTCACCCCTCCACTTT. It specifies CSAARRGSNSPLHF. The rearrangement links TRBV20-1 to TRBJ1-6; D is undetermined. Germline CDR1 reads DFQATT; CDR2 reads SNEGSKA (reference sequence). V lost 6 bases to trimming and J lost 6 bases, with 15 bases between them. The CDR3 is 14 residues long.

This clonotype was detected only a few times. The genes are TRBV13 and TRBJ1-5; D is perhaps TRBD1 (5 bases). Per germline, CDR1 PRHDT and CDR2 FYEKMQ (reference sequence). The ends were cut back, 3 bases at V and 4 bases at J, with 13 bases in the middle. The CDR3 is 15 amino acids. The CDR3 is CASSFRGAGNQPQHF. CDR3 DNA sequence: TGTGCCAGCAGCTTTAGGGGTGCGGGTAATCAGCCCCAGCATTTT.

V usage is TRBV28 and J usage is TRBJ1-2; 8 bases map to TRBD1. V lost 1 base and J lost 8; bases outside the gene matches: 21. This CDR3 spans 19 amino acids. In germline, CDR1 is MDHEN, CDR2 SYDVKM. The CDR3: CASSLYLGSGGAGVKGYTF. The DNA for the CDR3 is TGTGCCAGCAGTTTATATCTGGGGTCAGGGGGCGCCGGGGTGAAGGGCTACACCTTC.

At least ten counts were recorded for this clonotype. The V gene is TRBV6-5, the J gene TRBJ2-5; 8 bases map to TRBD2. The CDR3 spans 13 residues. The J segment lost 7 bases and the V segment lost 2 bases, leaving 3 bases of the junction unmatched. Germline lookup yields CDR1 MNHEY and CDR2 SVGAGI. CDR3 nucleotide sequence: TGTGCCAGCAGTTACCAACGGGAGGGGACCCAGTACTTC. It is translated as CASSYQREGTQYF.

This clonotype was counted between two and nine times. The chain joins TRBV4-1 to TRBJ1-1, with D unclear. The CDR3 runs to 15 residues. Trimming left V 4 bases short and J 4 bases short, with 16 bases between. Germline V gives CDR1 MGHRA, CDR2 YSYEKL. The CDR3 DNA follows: TGCGCCAGCAGCCGTATAGACCTTGGTGTCACTGAAGCTTTCTTT. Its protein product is CASSRIDLGVTEAFF.

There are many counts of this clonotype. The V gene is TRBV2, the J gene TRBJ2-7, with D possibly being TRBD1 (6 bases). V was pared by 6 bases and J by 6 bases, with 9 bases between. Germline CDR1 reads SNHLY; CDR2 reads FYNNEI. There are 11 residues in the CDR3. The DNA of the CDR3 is TGTGCCAGCAGGGAGACAGGCGAGCAGTACTTC. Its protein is CASRETGEQYF.

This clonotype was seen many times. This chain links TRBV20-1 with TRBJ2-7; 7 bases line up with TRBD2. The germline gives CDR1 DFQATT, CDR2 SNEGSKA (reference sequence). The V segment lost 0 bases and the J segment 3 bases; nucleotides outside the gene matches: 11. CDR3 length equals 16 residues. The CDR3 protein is CSARDFGGRTHYEQYF. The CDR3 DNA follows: TGCAGTGCTAGAGATTTCGGCGGGAGAACCCACTACGAGCAGTACTTC.

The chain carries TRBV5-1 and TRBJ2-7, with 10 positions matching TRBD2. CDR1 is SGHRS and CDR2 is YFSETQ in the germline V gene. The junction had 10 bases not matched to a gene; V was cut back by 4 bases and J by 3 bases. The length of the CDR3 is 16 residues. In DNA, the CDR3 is TGCGCCAGCAGCCCCCGGCTAGCGGGAGCAAGCTACGAGCAGTACTTC. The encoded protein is CASSPRLAGASYEQYF.

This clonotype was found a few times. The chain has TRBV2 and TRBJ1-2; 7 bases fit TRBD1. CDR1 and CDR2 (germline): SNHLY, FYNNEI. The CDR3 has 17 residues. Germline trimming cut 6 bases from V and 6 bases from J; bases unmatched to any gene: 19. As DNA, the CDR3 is TGTGCCAGCAGCACATTTGATCGACAGGGCAGTCAGGATGGCTACACCTTC. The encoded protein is CASSTFDRQGSQDGYTF.

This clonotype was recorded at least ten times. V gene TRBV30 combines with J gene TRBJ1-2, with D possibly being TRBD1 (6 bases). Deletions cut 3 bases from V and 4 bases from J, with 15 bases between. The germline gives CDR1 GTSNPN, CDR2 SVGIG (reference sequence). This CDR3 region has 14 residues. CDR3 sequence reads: CAWRSQGSAYGYTF. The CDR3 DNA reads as TGTGCCTGGAGGTCCCAGGGGTCGGCCTATGGCTACACCTTC.

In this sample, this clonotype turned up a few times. CDR3 sequence: CASRSNGQALFF. The CDR3 nucleotides are TGCGCCAGCAGATCAAACGGACAGGCCCTGTTTTTT. The genes are TRBV5-1 and TRBJ1-4, with 7 bases that match TRBD1. Looked up from germline, CDR1 is SGHRS and CDR2 is YFSETQ. The length of the CDR3 is 12 residues. V trimming: 5 bases; J trimming: 14 bases; junction bases outside the gene matches: 9.

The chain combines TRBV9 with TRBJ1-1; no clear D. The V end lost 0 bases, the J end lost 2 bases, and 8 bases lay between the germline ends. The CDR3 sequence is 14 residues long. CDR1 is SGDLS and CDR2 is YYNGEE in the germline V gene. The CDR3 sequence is CASSVVHTNTEAFF. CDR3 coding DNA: TGTGCCAGCAGCGTAGTACACACAAACACTGAAGCTTTCTTT.

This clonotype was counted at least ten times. The CDR3 DNA reads as TGTGCCAGCAGCGCGCGCCACGGGACAGGGACTCCCGAGCAGTACTTC. It yields the protein CASSARHGTGTPEQYF. The chain recombines TRBV11-3 with TRBJ2-7; 9 nucleotides match TRBD1. The CDR3 totals 16 residues. V gave up 5 bases and J gave up 6 bases; unmatched junction bases: 14. Germline V gene lookup returns CDR1 SGHNT and CDR2 YENEEA.